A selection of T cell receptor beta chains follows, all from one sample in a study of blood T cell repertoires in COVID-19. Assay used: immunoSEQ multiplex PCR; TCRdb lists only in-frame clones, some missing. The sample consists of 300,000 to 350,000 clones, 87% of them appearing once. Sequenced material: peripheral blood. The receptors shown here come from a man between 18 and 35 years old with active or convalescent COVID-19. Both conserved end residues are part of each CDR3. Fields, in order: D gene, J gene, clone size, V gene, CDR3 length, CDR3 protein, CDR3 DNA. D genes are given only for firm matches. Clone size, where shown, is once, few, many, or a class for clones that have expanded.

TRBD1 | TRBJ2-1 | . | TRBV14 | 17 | CASSPYRGPISYNEQFF | TGTGCCAGCAGCCCCTACAGGGGGCCGATTAGTTACAATGAGCAGTTCTTC
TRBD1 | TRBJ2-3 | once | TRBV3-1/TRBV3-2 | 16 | CASSLRTGFSTDTQYF | TGTGCCAGCAGCCTACGGACAGGGTTTAGCACAGATACGCAGTATTTT
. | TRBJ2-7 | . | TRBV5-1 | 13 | CASSTTTGYEQYF | TGCGCCAGCAGCACTACGACAGGTTACGAGCAGTACTTC
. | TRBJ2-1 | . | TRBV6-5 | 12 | CASSPSRLEQFF | TGTGCCAGCAGCCCGAGTCGCCTTGAGCAGTTCTTC
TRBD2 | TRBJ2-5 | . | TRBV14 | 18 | CASSQGLLTSGSGETQYF | TGTGCCAGCAGCCAGGGCCTATTGACTAGCGGGAGTGGAGAGACCCAGTACTTC
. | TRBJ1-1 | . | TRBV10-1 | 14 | CASSDRTDNTEAFF | TGCGCCAGCAGTGATCGGACAGATAACACTGAAGCTTTCTTT
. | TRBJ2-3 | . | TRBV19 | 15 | CASAFSGSSTDTQYF | TGTGCCAGTGCTTTCTCGGGATCGAGCACAGATACGCAGTATTTT
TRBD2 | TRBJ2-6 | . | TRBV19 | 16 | CASSSPGGTGANVLTF | TGTGCCAGTAGTTCGCCCGGGGGGACTGGGGCCAACGTCCTGACTTTC
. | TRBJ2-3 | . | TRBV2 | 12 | CASSGDLDTQYF | TGTGCCAGCAGTGGGGACTTAGATACGCAGTATTTT
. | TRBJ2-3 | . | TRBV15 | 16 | CATSKDNRILGDTQYF | TGTGCCACCAGCAAAGATAACAGGATCCTGGGCGATACGCAGTATTTT
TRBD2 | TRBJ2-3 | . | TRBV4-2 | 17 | CASTPGLAGVAPDTQYF | TGTGCCAGCACTCCGGGACTAGCGGGGGTTGCTCCCGATACGCAGTATTTT
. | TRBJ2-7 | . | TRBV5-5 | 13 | CASRGANQYEQYF | TGTGCCAGCAGAGGGGCAAACCAATACGAGCAGTACTTC
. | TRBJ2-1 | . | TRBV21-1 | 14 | CASSKLGGYNEQFF | TGTGCCAGCAGCAAATTGGGAGGATACAATGAGCAGTTCTTC
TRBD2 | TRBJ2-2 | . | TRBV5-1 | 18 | CASSRGLAGAAGTGELFF | TGCGCCAGCAGCCGGGGACTAGCGGGAGCCGCGGGCACCGGGGAGCTGTTTTTT
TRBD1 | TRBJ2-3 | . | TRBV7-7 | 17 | CASSPLSGQGRTDTQYF | TGTGCCAGCAGTCCTCTATCGGGACAGGGACGCACAGATACGCAGTATTTT
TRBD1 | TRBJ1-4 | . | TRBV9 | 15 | CASSPDGTGNEKLFF | TGTGCCAGCAGCCCAGACGGGACAGGAAATGAAAAACTGTTTTTT
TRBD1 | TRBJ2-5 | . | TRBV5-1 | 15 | CASSPITGGFETQYF | TGCGCCAGCAGCCCCATAACAGGGGGATTTGAGACCCAGTACTTC
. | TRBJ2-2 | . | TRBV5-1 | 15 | CASSPRSRSPGELFF | TGCGCCAGCAGTCCCCGTTCTAGGAGCCCCGGGGAGCTGTTTTTT
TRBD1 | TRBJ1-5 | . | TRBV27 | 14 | CASSVQGTNQPQHF | TGTGCCAGCAGTGTACAGGGGACGAATCAGCCCCAGCATTTT
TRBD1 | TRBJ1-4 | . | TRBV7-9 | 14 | CASSLGQGTEKLFF | TGTGCCAGCAGCTTAGGACAGGGTACTGAAAAACTGTTTTTT
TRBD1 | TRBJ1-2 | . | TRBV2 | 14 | CARHYRGSVYGYTF | TGTGCCAGGCATTACAGGGGTTCTGTCTATGGCTACACCTTC
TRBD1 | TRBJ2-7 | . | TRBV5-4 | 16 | CASSSTGTGDIYEQYF | TGTGCCAGCAGCTCAACCGGGACAGGGGACATCTACGAGCAGTACTTC
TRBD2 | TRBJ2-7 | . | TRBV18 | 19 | CASSPPSGSQVADTYEQYF | TGTGCCAGCTCACCACCGAGCGGGAGTCAGGTAGCGGATACCTACGAGCAGTACTTC
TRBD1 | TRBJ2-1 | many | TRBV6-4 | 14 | CASSDSTGGNEQFF | TGTGCCAGCAGTGACTCGACAGGGGGCAATGAGCAGTTCTTC
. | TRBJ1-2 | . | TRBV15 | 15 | CATSRGGGQGYGYTF | TGTGCCACCAGCAGAGGGGGAGGACAAGGCTATGGCTACACCTTC
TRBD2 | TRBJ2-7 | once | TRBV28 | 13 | CASSQGGAYEQYF | TGTGCCAGCAGTCAGGGAGGGGCCTACGAGCAGTACTTC
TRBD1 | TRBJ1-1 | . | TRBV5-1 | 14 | CASSFGTGNTEAFF | TGCGCCAGCAGCTTCGGGACAGGGAACACTGAAGCTTTCTTT
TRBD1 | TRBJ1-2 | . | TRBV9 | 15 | CASSDRQGSHYGYTF | TGTGCCAGCAGCGATAGACAGGGGTCGCACTATGGCTACACCTTC
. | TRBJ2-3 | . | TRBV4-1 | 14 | CASSQDSPTTTQYF | TGCGCCAGCAGCCAAGATTCCCCCACCACAACGCAGTATTTT
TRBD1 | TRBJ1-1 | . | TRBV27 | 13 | CASRGQGRTEAFF | TGTGCCAGCAGAGGACAGGGAAGGACTGAAGCTTTCTTT
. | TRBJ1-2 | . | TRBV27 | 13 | CASSPRQPYGYTF | TGTGCCAGCAGTCCCCGACAGCCCTATGGCTACACCTTC
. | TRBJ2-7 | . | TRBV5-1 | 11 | CASSLGLEQYF | TGCGCCAGCAGCTTGGGTCTCGAGCAGTACTTC
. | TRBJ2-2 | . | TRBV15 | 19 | CATSRPADRQAFRTGELFF | TGTGCCACCAGCAGACCTGCCGACCGACAGGCCTTTCGCACCGGGGAGCTGTTTTTT
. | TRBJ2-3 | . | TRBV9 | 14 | CASSVVGSTDTQYF | TGTGCCAGCAGCGTAGTGGGCTCTACAGATACGCAGTATTTT
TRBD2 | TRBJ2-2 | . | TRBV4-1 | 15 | CASRLTSGADGELFF | TGCGCCAGCAGACTGACTAGCGGGGCCGACGGGGAGCTGTTTTTT
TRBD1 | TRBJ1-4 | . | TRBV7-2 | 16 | CASSLDPGTGLAKLFF | TGTGCCAGCAGCTTAGACCCGGGGACAGGGTTAGCAAAACTGTTTTTT
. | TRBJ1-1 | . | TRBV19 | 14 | CASSRDFGVTEAFF | TGTGCCAGTAGTAGGGACTTCGGCGTCACTGAAGCTTTCTTT